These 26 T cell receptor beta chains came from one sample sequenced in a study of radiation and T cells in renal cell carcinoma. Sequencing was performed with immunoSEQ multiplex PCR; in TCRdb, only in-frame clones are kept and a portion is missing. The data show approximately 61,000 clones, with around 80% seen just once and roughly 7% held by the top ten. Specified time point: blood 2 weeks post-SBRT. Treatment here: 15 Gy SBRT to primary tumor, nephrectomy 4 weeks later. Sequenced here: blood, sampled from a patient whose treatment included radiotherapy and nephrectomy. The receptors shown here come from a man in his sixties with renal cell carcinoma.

CDR3 residues: CASSIGGGGVTDGYTF. CDR3 in DNA: TGTGCCAGTAGTATAGGAGGAGGCGGAGTTACGGATGGCTACACCTTC. The rearrangement links TRBV19 to TRBJ1-2; no definite D call. V shed 1 base and J shed 6 bases, with 18 bases lying between them. CDR3 length equals 16 residues. In germline, CDR1 is LNHDA, CDR2 SQIVND (reference sequence).

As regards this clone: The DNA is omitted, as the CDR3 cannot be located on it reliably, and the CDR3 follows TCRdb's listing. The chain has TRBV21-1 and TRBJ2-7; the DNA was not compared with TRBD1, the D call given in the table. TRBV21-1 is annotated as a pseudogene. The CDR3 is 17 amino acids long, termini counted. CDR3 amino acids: CASSKVGQGAPSYEQYV.

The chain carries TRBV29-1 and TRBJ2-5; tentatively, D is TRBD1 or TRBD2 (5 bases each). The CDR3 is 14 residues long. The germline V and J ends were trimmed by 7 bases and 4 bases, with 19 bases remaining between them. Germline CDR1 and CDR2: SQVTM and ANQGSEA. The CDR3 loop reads CSASSRARGETQYF. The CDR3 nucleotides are TGCAGCGCTTCCAGTAGGGCGAGGGGAGAGACCCAGTACTTC.

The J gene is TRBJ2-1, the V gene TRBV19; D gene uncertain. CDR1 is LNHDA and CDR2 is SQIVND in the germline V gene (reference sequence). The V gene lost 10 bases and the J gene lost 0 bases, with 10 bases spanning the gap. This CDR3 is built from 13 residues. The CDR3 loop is CATLGLSYNEQFF. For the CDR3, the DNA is TGTGCCACCCTAGGCCTCTCCTACAATGAGCAGTTCTTC.

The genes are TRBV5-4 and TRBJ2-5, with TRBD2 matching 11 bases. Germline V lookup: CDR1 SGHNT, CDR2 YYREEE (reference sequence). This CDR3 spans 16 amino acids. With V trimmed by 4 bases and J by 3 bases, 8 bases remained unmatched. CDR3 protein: CASSKSLTSGEETQYF. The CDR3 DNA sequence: TGTGCCAGCAGCAAAAGTCTGACTAGCGGGGAAGAGACCCAGTACTTC.

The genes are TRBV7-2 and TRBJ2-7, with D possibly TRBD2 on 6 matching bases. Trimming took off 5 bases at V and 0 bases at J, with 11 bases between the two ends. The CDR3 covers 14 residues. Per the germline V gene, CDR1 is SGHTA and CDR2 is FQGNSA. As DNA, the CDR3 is TGTGCCAGCAGCCCGGACTATCCCTCCTACGAGCAGTACTTC. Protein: CASSPDYPSYEQYF.

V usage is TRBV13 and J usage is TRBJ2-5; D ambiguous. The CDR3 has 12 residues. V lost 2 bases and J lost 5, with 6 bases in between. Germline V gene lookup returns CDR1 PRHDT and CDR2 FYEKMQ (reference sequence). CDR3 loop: CASSLSWETQYF. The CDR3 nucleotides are TGTGCCAGCAGCTTATCCTGGGAGACCCAGTACTTC.

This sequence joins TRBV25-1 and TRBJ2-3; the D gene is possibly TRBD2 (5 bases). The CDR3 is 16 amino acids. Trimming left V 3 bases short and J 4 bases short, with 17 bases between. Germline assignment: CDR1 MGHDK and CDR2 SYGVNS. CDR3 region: CASSDRKDRGSDTQYF. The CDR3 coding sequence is TGTGCCAGCAGTGATAGAAAGGATCGGGGATCAGATACGCAGTATTTT.

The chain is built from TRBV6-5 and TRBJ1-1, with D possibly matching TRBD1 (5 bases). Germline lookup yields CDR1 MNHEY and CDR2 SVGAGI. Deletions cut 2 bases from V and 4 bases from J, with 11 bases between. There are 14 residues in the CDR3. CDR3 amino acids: CASSYGGRSTEAFF. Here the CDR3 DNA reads TGTGCCAGCAGTTACGGGGGTAGGAGCACTGAAGCTTTCTTT.

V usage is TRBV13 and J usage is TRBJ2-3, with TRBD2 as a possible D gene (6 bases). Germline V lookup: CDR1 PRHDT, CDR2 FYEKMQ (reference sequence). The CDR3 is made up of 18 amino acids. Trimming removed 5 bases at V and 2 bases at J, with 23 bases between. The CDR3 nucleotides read TGTGCCAGCAGCACCAGACTAGGCCCCCTCGATGACACAGATACGCAGTATTTT. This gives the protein CASSTRLGPLDDTDTQYF.

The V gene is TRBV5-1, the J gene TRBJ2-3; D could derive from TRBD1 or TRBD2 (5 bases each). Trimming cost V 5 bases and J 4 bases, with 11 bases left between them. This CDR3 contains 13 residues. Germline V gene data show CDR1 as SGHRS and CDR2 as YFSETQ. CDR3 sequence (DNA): TGCGCCAGCAGGGGGACGAGTGCAGATACGCAGTATTTT. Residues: CASRGTSADTQYF.

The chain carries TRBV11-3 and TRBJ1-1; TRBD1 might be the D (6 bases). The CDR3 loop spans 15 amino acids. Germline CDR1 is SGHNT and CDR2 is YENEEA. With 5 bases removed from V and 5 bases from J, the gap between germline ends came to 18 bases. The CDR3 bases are TGTGCCAGCAGCGAACGGGGGGGGCTTGGGACTGAAGCTTTCTTT. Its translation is CASSERGGLGTEAFF.

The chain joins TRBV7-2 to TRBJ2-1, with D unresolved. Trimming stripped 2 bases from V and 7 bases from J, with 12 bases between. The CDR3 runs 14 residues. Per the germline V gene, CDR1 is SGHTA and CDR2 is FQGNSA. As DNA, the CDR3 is TGTGCCAGCAGCTTATGGGCTGTAACGAATGAGCAGTTCTTC. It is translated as CASSLWAVTNEQFF.

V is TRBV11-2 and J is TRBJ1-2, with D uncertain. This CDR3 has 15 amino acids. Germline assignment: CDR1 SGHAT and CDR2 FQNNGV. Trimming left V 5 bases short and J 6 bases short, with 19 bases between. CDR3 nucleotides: TGTGCCAGCAGCGCCGGTTTTGGGTTAGCTCATGGCTACACCTTC. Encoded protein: CASSAGFGLAHGYTF.

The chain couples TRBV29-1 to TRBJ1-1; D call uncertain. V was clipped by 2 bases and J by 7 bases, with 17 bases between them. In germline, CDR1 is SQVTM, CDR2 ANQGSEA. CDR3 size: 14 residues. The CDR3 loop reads CSVERVEVLGEAFF. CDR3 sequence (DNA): TGCAGCGTTGAAAGGGTAGAGGTTCTCGGTGAAGCTTTCTTT.

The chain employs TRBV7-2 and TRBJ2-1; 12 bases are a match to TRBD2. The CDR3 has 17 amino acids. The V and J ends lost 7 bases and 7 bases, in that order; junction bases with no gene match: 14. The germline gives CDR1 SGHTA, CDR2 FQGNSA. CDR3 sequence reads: CASTPASGRAWGNEQFF. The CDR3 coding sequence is TGTGCCAGCACCCCGGCTAGCGGGAGGGCCTGGGGGAATGAGCAGTTCTTC.

In DNA form, the CDR3 reads TGTGCCAGTAGTTCGACTCCCGACACCAGCACAGATACGCAGTATTTT. Translated: CASSSTPDTSTDTQYF. The gene calls are TRBV19 and TRBJ2-3; D is ambiguous. CDR1 and CDR2 from the germline V gene are LNHDA and SQIVND (reference sequence). The CDR3 is 16 amino acids. Between the trimmed V and J ends, which lost 5 bases and 0 bases, there was a span of 15 bases.

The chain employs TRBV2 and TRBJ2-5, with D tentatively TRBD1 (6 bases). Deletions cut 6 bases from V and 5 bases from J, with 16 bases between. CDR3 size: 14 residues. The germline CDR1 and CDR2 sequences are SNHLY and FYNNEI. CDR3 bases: TGTGCCAGCAGGAGCCAGGGGTTCTCGGAGACCCAGTACTTC. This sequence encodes CASRSQGFSETQYF.

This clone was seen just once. In DNA form, the CDR3 reads TGTGCCAGCAGTTTAGGGACTGAGCAGTTCTTC. The encoded protein is CASSLGTEQFF. The chain carries TRBV27 and TRBJ2-1, with D possibly being TRBD1 or TRBD2 (5 bases each). With 2 bases removed from V and 9 bases from J, the gap between germline ends came to 5 bases. Germline assignment: CDR1 MNHEY and CDR2 SMNVEV (reference sequence). The CDR3 has 11 amino acids.

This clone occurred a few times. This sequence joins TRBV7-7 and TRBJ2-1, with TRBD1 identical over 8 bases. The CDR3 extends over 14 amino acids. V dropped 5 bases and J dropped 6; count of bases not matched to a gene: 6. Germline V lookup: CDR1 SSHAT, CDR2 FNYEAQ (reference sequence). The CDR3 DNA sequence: TGTGCCAGCAGCACAGGGACAGGAGGCAATGAGCAGTTCTTC. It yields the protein CASSTGTGGNEQFF.

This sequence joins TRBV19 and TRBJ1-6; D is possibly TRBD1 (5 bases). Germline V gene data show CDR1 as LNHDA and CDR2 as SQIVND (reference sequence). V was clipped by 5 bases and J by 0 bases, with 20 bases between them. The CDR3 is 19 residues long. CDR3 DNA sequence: TGTGCCAGTAGTCCCGGGACCGCGGGCCTCAGCTCCTATAATTCACCCCTCCACTTT. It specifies CASSPGTAGLSSYNSPLHF.

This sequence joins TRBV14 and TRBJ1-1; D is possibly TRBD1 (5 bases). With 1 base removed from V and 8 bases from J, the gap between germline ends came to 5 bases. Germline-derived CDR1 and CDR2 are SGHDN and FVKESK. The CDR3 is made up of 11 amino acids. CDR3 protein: CASSQAGEAFF. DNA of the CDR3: TGTGCCAGCAGCCAAGCAGGGGAAGCTTTCTTT.

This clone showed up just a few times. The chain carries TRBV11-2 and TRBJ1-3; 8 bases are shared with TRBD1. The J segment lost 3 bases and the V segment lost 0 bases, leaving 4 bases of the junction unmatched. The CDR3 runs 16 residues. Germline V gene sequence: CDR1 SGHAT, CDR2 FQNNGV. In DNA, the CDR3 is TGTGCCAGCAGCTTAGATGGACAGGGCTATGGAAACACCATATATTTT. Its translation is CASSLDGQGYGNTIYF.

The CDR3 nucleotides are TGTGCCAGCAGGGCCGGACAGCGGATCTCTGGGGCCAACGTCCTGACTTTC. This encodes CASRAGQRISGANVLTF. This sequence joins TRBV2 and TRBJ2-6, with TRBD1 as a possible D gene (6 bases). This CDR3 spans 17 amino acids. V was clipped by 6 bases and J by 0 bases, with 15 bases between them. CDR1 is SNHLY, CDR2 FYNNEI, per germline. The entire variable domain, with the rest obtained from reference TRBV2 and TRBJ2-6, is as follows: EPEVTQTPSHQVTQMGQEVILRCVPISNHLYFYWYRQILGQKVEFLVSFYNNEISEKSEIFDDQFSVERPDGSNFTLKIRSTKLEDSAMYFCASRAGQRISGANVLTFGAGSRLTVL.

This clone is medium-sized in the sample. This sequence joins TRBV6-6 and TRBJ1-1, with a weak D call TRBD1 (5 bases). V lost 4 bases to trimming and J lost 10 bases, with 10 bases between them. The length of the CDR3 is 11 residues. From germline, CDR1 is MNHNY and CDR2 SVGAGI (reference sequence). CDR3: CASSWGTGAFF. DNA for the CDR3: TGTGCCAGCAGTTGGGGGACGGGAGCTTTCTTT.

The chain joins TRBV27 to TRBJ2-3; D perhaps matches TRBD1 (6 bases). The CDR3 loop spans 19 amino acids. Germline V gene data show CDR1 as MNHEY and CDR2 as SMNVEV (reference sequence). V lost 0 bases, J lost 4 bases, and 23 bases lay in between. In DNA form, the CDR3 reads TGTGCCAGCAGTTTATCCTCCCCGATACCGAACAGGGCGCCAGATACGCAGTATTTT. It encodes CASSLSSPIPNRAPDTQYF.